The 27 T cell receptor beta chains below all came from one sample that was sequenced in a study of control samples from healthy donors and cancer patients. The protocol was immunoSEQ multiplex PCR, while the TCRdb copy is restricted to in-frame clones and leaves out a portion. Of 120,000 or so clones in the sample, roughly 86% were seen once. Sequencing used blood. These receptors came from a man between 60 and 75 years old in good health.

The V gene is TRBV12-3 or TRBV12-4, the J gene TRBJ1-5, with unresolved D. The CDR3 covers 12 residues. Between the trimmed V and J ends, which lost 7 bases and 5 bases, there was a span of 9 bases. The CDR3 DNA follows: TGTGCCAGCAACCGGCGAGATCAGCCCCAGCATTTT. Amino acid sequence: CASNRRDQPQHF.

The V call is TRBV15, the J call TRBJ1-1, with D perhaps TRBD1 (6 bases). With 0 bases removed from V and 6 bases from J, the gap between germline ends came to 20 bases. Per the germline V gene, CDR1 is LNHNV and CDR2 is YYDKDF (reference sequence). The CDR3 extends over 17 amino acids. The CDR3 nucleotides are TGTGCCACCAGCAGAGATGTCGGGGGCTCGGGTAGCGCTGAAGCTTTCTTT. Translating gives CATSRDVGGSGSAEAFF.

V is TRBV7-3 and J is TRBJ2-2; D is uncertain. The ends were cut back, 5 bases at V and 3 bases at J, with 10 bases in the middle. The CDR3 has 14 residues. From germline, CDR1 is SGHTA and CDR2 FQGTGA. CDR3 region: CASSAQHDTGELFF. CDR3 sequence (DNA): TGTGCCAGCAGCGCTCAGCACGACACCGGGGAGCTGTTTTTT.

This clone was observed a single time. The chain employs TRBV19 and TRBJ1-2, with TRBD1 matching over 11 bases. This CDR3 is 14 amino acids long. V shed 6 bases, J shed 9 bases, and the junction held 9 bases outside the gene matches. Germline V gives CDR1 LNHDA, CDR2 SQIVND (reference sequence). CDR3 sequence (DNA): TGTGCCAGTAGCGAAGGACAGGGGGCATGGAGCTACACCTTC. Translation gives CASSEGQGAWSYTF.

The rearrangement joins TRBV7-9 to TRBJ2-7, with 9 bases matching TRBD1. CDR3 length: 16 amino acids. V lost 5 bases to trimming and J lost 5 bases; unmatched junction nucleotides: 13. Germline V gene sequence: CDR1 SEHNR, CDR2 FQNEAQ (reference sequence). CDR3 residues: CASSPGGTGSNHEQYF. CDR3 DNA: TGTGCCAGCAGCCCAGGGGGGACAGGGTCGAACCACGAGCAGTACTTC.

This chain links TRBV19 with TRBJ1-5; the D is unclear. Per the germline V gene, CDR1 is LNHDA and CDR2 is SQIVND (reference sequence). V lost 7 bases, J lost 4 bases, and 14 bases lay in between. This CDR3 is built from 14 residues. The DNA of the CDR3 is TGTGCCAGTACGATCACACATGGTAATCAGCCCCAGCATTTT. The encoded protein is CASTITHGNQPQHF.

The chain couples TRBV3-1 (or the pseudogene TRBV3-2) to TRBJ1-2; D is uncertain. V was cut by 1 base and J by 8 bases, with 17 bases left in between. Germline CDR1 reads LGHDT; CDR2 reads YNNKEL (reference sequence). The CDR3 has 15 residues. In DNA, the CDR3 is TGTGCCAGCAGCCAAGGGTCTATGGCCCTAGGAGGCTACACCTTC. Protein product: CASSQGSMALGGYTF.

The chain combines TRBV18 with TRBJ1-5; D not resolved. From germline, CDR1 is KGHSH and CDR2 LQKENI. The CDR3 has 17 amino acids. V gave up 5 bases and J gave up 0 bases, with 17 bases separating them. The CDR3, as DNA: TGTGCCAGCTCATCCAATCCTGGACGGTATAGCAATCAGCCCCAGCATTTT. This translates into CASSSNPGRYSNQPQHF.

This clone was recorded a few times. This chain links TRBV9 with TRBJ2-3; 12 bases match TRBD2. The CDR3 has 16 amino acids. Germline CDR1 reads SGDLS; CDR2 reads YYNGEE. Trimming took 4 bases from V and 0 from J; bases not matched to a gene: 3. CDR3 nucleotides: TGTGCCAGCAGCCCTCTAGCGGGGGGGAGCACAGATACGCAGTATTTT. The encoded protein is CASSPLAGGSTDTQYF.

The chain links TRBV5-1 to TRBJ2-7; 9 nucleotides line up with TRBD1. CDR3 length: 14 residues. With V trimmed by 4 bases and J by 5 bases, 7 bases remained unmatched. The germline gives CDR1 SGHRS, CDR2 YFSETQ. The CDR3 sequence: CASSLRTGEDEQYF. The CDR3, as DNA: TGCGCCAGCAGCCTGAGGACAGGGGAAGACGAGCAGTACTTC.

The chain couples TRBV28 to TRBJ1-4; D is unclear. This CDR3 region has 13 residues. The V end lost 8 bases, the J end lost 5 bases, and 12 bases lay between the germline ends. Germline CDR1 reads MDHEN; CDR2 reads SYDVKM. The CDR3 protein is CASGFSGNEKLFF. DNA for the CDR3: TGTGCCAGCGGCTTTTCAGGAAATGAAAAACTGTTTTTT.

The chain recombines TRBV3-1 (or the pseudogene TRBV3-2) with TRBJ2-7, with TRBD2 identical over 7 bases. The CDR3 is 14 residues long. V was clipped by 4 bases and J by 0 bases; unmatched bases: 3. The germline CDR1 and CDR2 sequences are LGHDT and YNNKEL (reference sequence). CDR3 in DNA: TGTGCCAGCAGCCCTCGGGGGGTCTCCTACGAGCAGTACTTC. This encodes CASSPRGVSYEQYF.

V and J are TRBV24-1 and TRBJ2-1; 8 bases agree with TRBD1. V dropped 3 bases and J dropped 7; count of bases not matched to a gene: 10. CDR3 length equals 16 residues. Germline V gene sequence: CDR1 KGHDR, CDR2 SFDVKD. The CDR3 region has the DNA TGTGCCACCAGTGATCCAGGGGGCGAAATTGGTAATGAGCAGTTCTTC. Translation: CATSDPGGEIGNEQFF.

In its sample, this clone was seen a few times. The V and J genes are TRBV9 and TRBJ2-6; D is ambiguous. CDR3 length: 14 amino acids. Trimming stripped 0 bases from V and 11 bases from J, with 12 bases between. Germline lookup yields CDR1 SGDLS and CDR2 YYNGEE. As DNA, the CDR3 is TGTGCCAGCAGCGTAGGTAGGGTGGGTTACGTCCTGACTTTC. This sequence encodes CASSVGRVGYVLTF.

This clone was detected only once. This rearrangement joins TRBV5-1 to TRBJ1-6; D not certain. CDR1 and CDR2 from the germline V gene are SGHRS and YFSETQ. This CDR3 is 16 amino acids long. Trimming took 0 bases from V and 0 from J, leaving 7 bases between them. The chain's CDR3 is CASSLAGSSYNSPLHF. CDR3 in DNA: TGCGCCAGCAGCTTGGCGGGTAGCTCCTATAATTCACCCCTCCACTTT.

Only one count was recorded for this clone. This chain connects TRBV5-8 to TRBJ1-2; 8 positions agree with TRBD1. The trim removed 0 bases at V and 4 bases at J, leaving 2 bases unmatched. The CDR3 totals 14 residues. CDR1 and CDR2 (germline): SGHTS, YDEGEE. CDR3 in amino acids: CASSLVGTGYGYTF. CDR3 coding DNA: TGTGCCAGCAGCTTGGTGGGGACAGGCTATGGCTACACCTTC.

The chain is built from TRBV19 and TRBJ1-4; 7 bases line up with TRBD1. The germline V gene encodes CDR1 LNHDA and CDR2 SQIVND (reference sequence). V lost 8 bases, J lost 7 bases, and 10 bases stayed unmatched. CDR3 length: 14 residues. CDR3 bases: TGTGCCAGTCGGGCACAGGGGCGGGGTGAAAAACTGTTTTTT. Encoded protein: CASRAQGRGEKLFF. The whole variable domain, remainder taken from reference TRBV19 and TRBJ1-4, is DGGITQSPKYLFRKEGQNVTLSCEQNLNHDAMYWYRQDPGQGLRLIYYSQIVNDFQKGDIAEGYSVSREKKESFPLTVTSAQKNPTAFYLCASRAQGRGEKLFFGSGTQLSVL.

This chain connects TRBV25-1 to TRBJ1-1; D is ambiguous. The CDR3 sequence is 15 residues long. V lost 6 bases and J lost 1, with 15 bases in between. Germline V gene data show CDR1 as MGHDK and CDR2 as SYGVNS. The CDR3 region is CASRGNRRENTEAFF. The CDR3 DNA sequence: TGTGCCAGCAGGGGGAACCGTCGGGAGAACACTGAAGCTTTCTTT.

The chain joins TRBV3-1 (or the pseudogene TRBV3-2) to TRBJ2-3, with D tentatively TRBD1 (6 bases). Germline CDR1 and CDR2: LGHDT and YNNKEL (reference sequence). Trimming cost V 3 bases and J 4 bases, with 14 bases left between them. There are 15 residues in the CDR3. CDR3 DNA: TGTGCCAGCAGCCACAGGGGATTTGGCCCAGATACGCAGTATTTT. Translated: CASSHRGFGPDTQYF.

The rearrangement joins TRBV4-3 to TRBJ2-3, with 9 bases aligning to TRBD2. CDR1 LGHNA and CDR2 YSLEER come from the germline V gene. The CDR3 runs 18 residues. The V and J ends lost 1 base and 0 bases, in that order; junction bases with no gene match: 8. CDR3 residues: CASSQVGVAGASTDTQYF. CDR3 DNA sequence: TGCGCCAGCAGCCAAGTGGGAGTAGCGGGGGCTAGCACAGATACGCAGTATTTT.

This chain joins TRBV6-5 and TRBJ1-2; D gene unclear. There are 11 residues in the CDR3. The germline V gene has CDR1 MNHEY and CDR2 SVGAGI. Trimming stripped 6 bases from V and 5 bases from J, with 7 bases between. In DNA form, the CDR3 reads TGTGCCAGCAGGGACTTTTATGGCTACACCTTC. This encodes CASRDFYGYTF.

V gene TRBV9 combines with J gene TRBJ1-5, with D uncertain. The CDR3 runs to 15 residues. Trimming left V 1 base short and J 0 bases short, with 8 bases between. Germline-derived CDR1 and CDR2 are SGDLS and YYNGEE. The DNA for the CDR3 is TGTGCCAGCAGCGTAATCGGGGATAGCAATCAGCCCCAGCATTTT. Residues: CASSVIGDSNQPQHF. The whole variable domain, remainder taken from reference TRBV9 and TRBJ1-5, is DSGVTQTPKHLITATGQRVTLRCSPRSGDLSVYWYQQSLDQGLQFLIQYYNGEERAKGNILERFSAQQFPDLHSELNLSSLELGDSALYFCASSVIGDSNQPQHFGDGTRLSIL.

This chain uses TRBV6-5 with TRBJ1-2; 8 bases map to TRBD1. Germline-derived CDR1 and CDR2 are MNHEY and SVGAGI. This CDR3 comprises 14 residues. V lost 5 bases, J lost 5 bases, and 7 bases stayed unmatched. The CDR3 region is CASSNQGAEYGYTF. CDR3 DNA sequence: TGTGCCAGCAGTAACCAGGGGGCCGAGTATGGCTACACCTTC.

The chain joins TRBV24-1 to TRBJ2-1, with D hard to call. Trimming stripped 4 bases from V and 9 bases from J, with 15 bases between. The CDR3 is 14 amino acids. Germline loops: CDR1 KGHDR, CDR2 SFDVKD. CDR3 loop: CATSDPLGRSEQFF. The CDR3 bases are TGTGCCACCAGTGACCCCCTCGGGCGTAGTGAGCAGTTCTTC.

The chain combines TRBV5-1 with TRBJ2-5; maybe TRBD1 (5 bases). Germline assignment: CDR1 SGHRS and CDR2 YFSETQ. This CDR3 is 15 amino acids long. Trimming stripped 0 bases from V and 2 bases from J, with 11 bases between. The CDR3 nucleotides read TGCGCCAGCAGCTTGGCTAGGGGATCACAAGAGACCCAGTACTTC. It codes for CASSLARGSQETQYF.

The CDR3 reads CASSLVSDYGYTF. CDR3 nucleotides: TGCGCCAGCAGCTTGGTTTCCGATTATGGCTACACCTTC. J is TRBJ1-2 and V is TRBV5-1, with D unresolved. The CDR3 has 13 residues. Per the germline V gene, CDR1 is SGHRS and CDR2 is YFSETQ. Trimming stripped 0 bases from V and 5 bases from J, with 8 bases between.

The V gene is TRBV6-1, the J gene TRBJ1-5; tentatively, D is TRBD1 (6 bases). V lost 2 bases and J lost 6, with 14 bases in between. This CDR3 has 15 residues. Per the germline V gene, CDR1 is MNHNS and CDR2 is SASEGT. The CDR3 bases are TGTGCCAGCAGTGAAATGGGAACAGGGACTCAGCCCCAGCATTTT. Residues: CASSEMGTGTQPQHF.